This is a list of T cell receptor beta chains from one sample in a study of blood T cell repertoires in COVID-19. The assay was immunoSEQ multiplex PCR, and TCRdb's table has in-frame clones only and misses some. The sample holds about 140,000 clones; more than 75% are singletons and the top ten take about 10%. Sequencing was carried out using PBMCs or T cells enriched from blood (not recorded which). The receptors come from a man between 60 and 75 years old who had recovered from COVID-19. Each CDR3 is given without its conserved first and last residue. Size tells how often a clone was seen (once, few, many) or the class of an expanded clone, and some rows leave it out.

j_gene: TRBJ1-1; abundance: .; v_gene: TRBV7-8; CDR3aa: ASSPGAANTEAF
j_gene: TRBJ1-4; abundance: .; v_gene: TRBV7-8; CDR3aa: ASSRATNEKLF
j_gene: TRBJ2-3; abundance: .; v_gene: TRBV15; CDR3aa: ATSREPPVRTGGDTQY
j_gene: TRBJ2-7; abundance: .; v_gene: TRBV6-5; CDR3aa: ASSYSGQISYEQY
j_gene: TRBJ1-1; abundance: .; v_gene: TRBV2; CDR3aa: ASSNKDRVGTEAF
j_gene: TRBJ1-2; abundance: .; v_gene: TRBV12-3/TRBV12-4; CDR3aa: ASTGQSYGYT
j_gene: TRBJ2-7; abundance: .; v_gene: TRBV7-2; CDR3aa: ASSLAHYEQY
j_gene: TRBJ2-2; abundance: .; v_gene: TRBV19; CDR3aa: ASSSSGRTTGELF
j_gene: TRBJ1-1; abundance: once; v_gene: TRBV11-2; CDR3aa: ASSLATEAF
j_gene: TRBJ1-4; abundance: .; v_gene: TRBV3-1/TRBV3-2; CDR3aa: ASSQTGGANEKLF
j_gene: TRBJ1-4; abundance: .; v_gene: TRBV25-1; CDR3aa: ASSDPRQGDEKLF
j_gene: TRBJ1-2; abundance: once; v_gene: TRBV12-3/TRBV12-4; CDR3aa: ASSSQGIYGYT
j_gene: TRBJ2-1; abundance: .; v_gene: TRBV10-1; CDR3aa: ASSESSVGLSSYNEQF
j_gene: TRBJ2-3; abundance: .; v_gene: TRBV19; CDR3aa: ASSLPDRGVPTQY
j_gene: TRBJ2-1; abundance: .; v_gene: TRBV29-1; CDR3aa: SVISRLAEGSNANEQF
j_gene: TRBJ2-1; abundance: .; v_gene: TRBV19; CDR3aa: ASTAFRDSNNEQF
j_gene: TRBJ1-4; abundance: .; v_gene: TRBV9; CDR3aa: ASSDPSGLRVEKLF
j_gene: TRBJ1-2; abundance: once; v_gene: TRBV15; CDR3aa: ATSSEPGQRNYGYT
j_gene: TRBJ2-7; abundance: .; v_gene: TRBV2; CDR3aa: ASSGQPAWGAYEQY
j_gene: TRBJ2-4; abundance: .; v_gene: TRBV11-2; CDR3aa: ASSPSGALAKNIQY
j_gene: TRBJ2-1; abundance: .; v_gene: TRBV29-1; CDR3aa: SVEAPGQGYNEQF
j_gene: TRBJ1-1; abundance: .; v_gene: TRBV28; CDR3aa: ASSPLRENTEAF
j_gene: TRBJ2-7; abundance: .; v_gene: TRBV11-2; CDR3aa: ASSLDGGRYEQY
j_gene: TRBJ1-5; abundance: .; v_gene: TRBV28; CDR3aa: ASSVTGNQPQH
j_gene: TRBJ2-5; abundance: .; v_gene: TRBV28; CDR3aa: ASSFRSLAGGQETQY
j_gene: TRBJ2-7; abundance: .; v_gene: TRBV5-5; CDR3aa: ASSPSGRAWEQY
j_gene: TRBJ1-3; abundance: .; v_gene: TRBV6-2/TRBV6-3; CDR3aa: ASSPGGGQGAGNTIY
j_gene: TRBJ2-7; abundance: .; v_gene: TRBV11-3; CDR3aa: ASRSQRCPYEQY
j_gene: TRBJ2-1; abundance: .; v_gene: TRBV7-8; CDR3aa: ASSPGGIADYSYNEQF
j_gene: TRBJ2-1; abundance: .; v_gene: TRBV19; CDR3aa: ASSFRQAYNEQF
j_gene: TRBJ1-1; abundance: .; v_gene: TRBV16; CDR3aa: ASSQLGQPTNTEAF
j_gene: TRBJ1-5; abundance: .; v_gene: TRBV2; CDR3aa: ASSEGGRRKNQPQH
j_gene: TRBJ2-3; abundance: .; v_gene: TRBV3-1/TRBV3-2; CDR3aa: ASSQEGAVTDTQY
j_gene: TRBJ2-2; abundance: .; v_gene: TRBV10-3; CDR3aa: AITPGGNTGELF
j_gene: TRBJ2-3; abundance: few; v_gene: TRBV6-5; CDR3aa: ATRDRVSDTQY
j_gene: TRBJ1-3; abundance: .; v_gene: TRBV4-2; CDR3aa: ASSQGRQGGNTIY
j_gene: TRBJ2-2; abundance: .; v_gene: TRBV5-4; CDR3aa: ASSYGLGVNTGELF
j_gene: TRBJ2-1; abundance: .; v_gene: TRBV5-1; CDR3aa: ASSPRGIDEQF
j_gene: TRBJ2-1; abundance: .; v_gene: TRBV13; CDR3aa: ASSPRTSWSREQF